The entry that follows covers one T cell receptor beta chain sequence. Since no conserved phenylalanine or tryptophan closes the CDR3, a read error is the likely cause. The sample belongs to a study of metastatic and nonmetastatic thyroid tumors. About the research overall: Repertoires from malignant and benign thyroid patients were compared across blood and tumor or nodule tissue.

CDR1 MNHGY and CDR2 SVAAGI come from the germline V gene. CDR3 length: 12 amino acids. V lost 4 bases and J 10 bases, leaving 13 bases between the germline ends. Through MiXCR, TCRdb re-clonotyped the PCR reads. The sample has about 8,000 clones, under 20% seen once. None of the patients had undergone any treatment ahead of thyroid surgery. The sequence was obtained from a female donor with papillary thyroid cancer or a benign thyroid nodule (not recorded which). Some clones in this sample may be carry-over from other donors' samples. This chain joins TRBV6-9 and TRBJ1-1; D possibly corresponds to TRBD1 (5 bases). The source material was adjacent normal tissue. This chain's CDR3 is CASSWSGAVAFC. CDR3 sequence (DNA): TGTGCCAGCAGTTGGTCCGGGGCGGTAGCTTTCTGT.